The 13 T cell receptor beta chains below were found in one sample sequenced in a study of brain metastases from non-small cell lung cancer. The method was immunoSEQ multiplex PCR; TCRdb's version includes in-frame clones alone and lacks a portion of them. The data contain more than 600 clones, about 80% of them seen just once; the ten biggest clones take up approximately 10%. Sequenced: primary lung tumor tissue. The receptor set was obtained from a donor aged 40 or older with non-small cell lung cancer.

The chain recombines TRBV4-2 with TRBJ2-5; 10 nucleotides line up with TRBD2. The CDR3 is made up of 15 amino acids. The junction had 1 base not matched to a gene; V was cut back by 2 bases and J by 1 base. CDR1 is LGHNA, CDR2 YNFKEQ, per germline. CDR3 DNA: TGTGCCAGCAGCCAAAGCGGGGGGGCCCAAGAGACCCAGTACTTC. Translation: CASSQSGGAQETQYF.

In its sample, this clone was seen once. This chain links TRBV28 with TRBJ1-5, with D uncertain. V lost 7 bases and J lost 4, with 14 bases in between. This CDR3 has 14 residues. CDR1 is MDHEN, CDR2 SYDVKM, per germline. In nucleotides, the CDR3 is TGTGCCAGCACCATGAACAGTCGTAATCAGCCCCAGCATTTT. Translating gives CASTMNSRNQPQHF.

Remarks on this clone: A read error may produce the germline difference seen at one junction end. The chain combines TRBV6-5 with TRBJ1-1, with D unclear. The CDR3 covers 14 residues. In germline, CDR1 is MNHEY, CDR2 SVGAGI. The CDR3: CASSPKRLDTKAFF. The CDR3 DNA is TGTGCCAGCAGTCCCAAGCGGCTAGACACTAAAGCTTTCTTT.

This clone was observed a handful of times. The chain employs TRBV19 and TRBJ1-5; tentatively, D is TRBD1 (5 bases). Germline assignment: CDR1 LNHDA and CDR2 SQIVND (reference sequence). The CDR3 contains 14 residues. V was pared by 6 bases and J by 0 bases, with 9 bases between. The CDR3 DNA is TGTGCCAGTAGGCTTCAGGGTAGCAATCAGCCCCAGCATTTT. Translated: CASRLQGSNQPQHF.

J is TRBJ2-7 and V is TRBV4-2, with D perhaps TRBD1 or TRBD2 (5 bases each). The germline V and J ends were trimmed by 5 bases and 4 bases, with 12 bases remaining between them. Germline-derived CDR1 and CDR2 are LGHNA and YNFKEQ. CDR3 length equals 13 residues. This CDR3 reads CASSRGRTYEQYF. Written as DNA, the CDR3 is TGTGCCAGCAGCAGGGGACGGACTTACGAGCAGTACTTC.

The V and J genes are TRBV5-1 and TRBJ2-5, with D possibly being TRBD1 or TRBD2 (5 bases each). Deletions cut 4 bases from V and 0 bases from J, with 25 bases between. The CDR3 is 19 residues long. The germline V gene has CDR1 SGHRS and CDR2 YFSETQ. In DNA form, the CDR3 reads TGCGCCAGCAGCCCGTATGGGGGAAGGGGTGAATTGTACCAAGAGACCCAGTACTTC. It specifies CASSPYGGRGELYQETQYF. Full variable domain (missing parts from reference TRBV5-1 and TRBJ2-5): KAGVTQTPRYLIKTRGQQVTLSCSPISGHRSVSWYQQTPGQGLQFLFEYFSETQRNKGNFPGRFSGRQFSNSRSEMNVSTLELGDSALYLCASSPYGGRGELYQETQYFGPGTRLLVL.

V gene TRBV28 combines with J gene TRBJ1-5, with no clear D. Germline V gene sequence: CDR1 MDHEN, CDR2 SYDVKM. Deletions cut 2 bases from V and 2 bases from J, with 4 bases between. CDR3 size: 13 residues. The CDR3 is CASSLQGNQPQHF. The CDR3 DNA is TGTGCCAGCAGTTTACAGGGCAATCAGCCCCAGCATTTT.

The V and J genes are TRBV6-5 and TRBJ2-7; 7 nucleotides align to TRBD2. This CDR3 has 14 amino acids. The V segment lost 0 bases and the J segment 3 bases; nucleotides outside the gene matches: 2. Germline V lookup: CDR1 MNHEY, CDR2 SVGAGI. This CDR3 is CASSYSGGDYEQYF. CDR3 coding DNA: TGTGCCAGCAGTTACTCGGGAGGGGACTACGAGCAGTACTTC.

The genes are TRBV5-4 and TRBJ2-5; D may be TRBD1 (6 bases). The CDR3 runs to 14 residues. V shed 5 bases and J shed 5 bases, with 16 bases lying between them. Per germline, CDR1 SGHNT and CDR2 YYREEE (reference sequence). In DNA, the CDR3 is TGTGCCAGCAGTGTTCAGGGGCGATCGGAGACCCAGTACTTC. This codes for CASSVQGRSETQYF.

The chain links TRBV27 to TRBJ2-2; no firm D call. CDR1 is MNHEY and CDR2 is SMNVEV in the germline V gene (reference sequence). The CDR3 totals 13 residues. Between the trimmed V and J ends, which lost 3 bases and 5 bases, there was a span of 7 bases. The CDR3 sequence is CASSLSRTGELFF. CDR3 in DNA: TGTGCCAGCAGTTTGTCTCGGACCGGGGAGCTGTTTTTT.

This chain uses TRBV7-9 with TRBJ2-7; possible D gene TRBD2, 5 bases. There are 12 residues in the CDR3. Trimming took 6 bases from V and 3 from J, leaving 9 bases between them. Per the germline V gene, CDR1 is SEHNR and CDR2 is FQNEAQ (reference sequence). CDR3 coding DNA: TGTGCCAGCAGTTACCGGGGCTACGAGCAGTACTTC. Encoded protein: CASSYRGYEQYF.

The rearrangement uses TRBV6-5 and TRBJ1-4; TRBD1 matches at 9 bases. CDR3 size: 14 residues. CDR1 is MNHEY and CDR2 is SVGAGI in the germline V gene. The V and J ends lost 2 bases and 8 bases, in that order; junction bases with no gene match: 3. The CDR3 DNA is TGTGCCAGCAGTTACACAGGGGGCCCCGAAAAACTGTTTTTT. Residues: CASSYTGGPEKLFF.

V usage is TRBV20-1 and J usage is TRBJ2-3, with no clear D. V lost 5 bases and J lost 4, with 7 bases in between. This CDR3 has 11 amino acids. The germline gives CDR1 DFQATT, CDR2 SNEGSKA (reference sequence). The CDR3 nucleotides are TGCAGTGCTCCGTTCCCAGATACGCAGTATTTT. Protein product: CSAPFPDTQYF.